This entry lists 19 T cell receptor beta chains sequenced from one sample in a study of blood T cell repertoires in COVID-19. This table comes from immunoSEQ multiplex PCR, and its TCRdb copy is limited to in-frame clones, with some not included. The repertoire holds about 120,000 clones, with roughly 72% as singletons. The sample was peripheral blood. These receptors came from a man in his fifties or sixties with acute or convalescent COVID-19.

The chain recombines TRBV11-3 with TRBJ2-3, with 7 nucleotides matching TRBD2. The CDR3 is 12 residues long. The V gene end was trimmed by 4 bases and the J gene end by 6 bases; junction bases not matched to a gene: 1. In germline, CDR1 is SGHNT, CDR2 YENEEA. The CDR3 sequence is CASSYSGDTQYF. The CDR3, as DNA: TGTGCCAGCAGCTATAGCGGGGATACGCAGTATTTT.

The chain carries TRBV3-1 (or the pseudogene TRBV3-2) and TRBJ1-6; tentatively, D is TRBD1 (5 bases). Looked up from germline, CDR1 is LGHDT and CDR2 is YNNKEL (reference sequence). This CDR3 has 14 residues. V was cut by 2 bases and J by 9 bases, with 11 bases left in between. CDR3 residues: CASSQTGQGSPLHF. The CDR3 DNA reads TGTGCCAGCAGCCAAACAGGTCAGGGTTCACCCCTCCACTTT.

This clone was observed once. The chain links TRBV7-2 to TRBJ1-2; D may be TRBD1 (5 bases). The CDR3 is 16 amino acids. Germline assignment: CDR1 SGHTA and CDR2 FQGNSA. V dropped 4 bases and J dropped 4 bases, with 19 bases sitting between them. The CDR3 loop is CASSYDSTPGGYGYTF. CDR3 in DNA: TGTGCCAGCAGCTACGACAGCACGCCCGGGGGCTATGGCTACACCTTC. Supplemented by reference TRBV7-2 and TRBJ1-2, the full variable domain reads GAGVSQSPSNKVTEKGKDVELRCDPISGHTALYWYRQSLGQGLEFLIYFQGNSAPDKSGLPSDRFSAERTGGSVSTLTIQRTQQEDSAVYLCASSYDSTPGGYGYTFGSGTRLTVV.

V and J are TRBV11-3 and TRBJ1-1; 8 bases are a match to TRBD1. Germline V gene data show CDR1 as SGHNT and CDR2 as YENEEA. This CDR3 is built from 15 residues. The V gene end was trimmed by 5 bases and the J gene end by 0 bases; junction bases not matched to a gene: 5. The CDR3 region has the DNA TGTGCCAGCAGCCCAGGGGGCGGGGTGAACACTGAAGCTTTCTTT. Translated: CASSPGGGVNTEAFF.

The chain carries TRBV25-1 and TRBJ2-5; 8 nucleotides align to TRBD2. This CDR3 spans 13 amino acids. Trimming cost V 10 bases and J 5 bases; bases outside gene matches: 9. From germline, CDR1 is MGHDK and CDR2 SYGVNS. Written as DNA, the CDR3 is TGTGCCACCACGGGAGGGTGGGGGGAGACCCAGTACTTC. It is translated as CATTGGWGETQYF.

This clone has only a few counts. The chain links TRBV2 to TRBJ1-2; possible D gene TRBD1, 5 bases. The CDR3 consists of 13 residues. Germline V gene lookup returns CDR1 SNHLY and CDR2 FYNNEI. Trimming stripped 7 bases from V and 6 bases from J, with 15 bases between. The CDR3 is CASTGTGGHGYTF. DNA of the CDR3: TGTGCCAGCACTGGGACGGGGGGTCATGGCTACACCTTC.

CDR3 residues: CASSIGLGRGGQSNQPQHF. In nucleotides, the CDR3 is TGTGCCAGTAGTATCGGTCTGGGGCGGGGGGGGCAAAGCAATCAGCCCCAGCATTTT. V gene TRBV19 combines with J gene TRBJ1-5; TRBD1 is a possible D gene (6 bases). Trimming cost V 3 bases and J 1 base, with 22 bases left between them. The CDR3 totals 19 residues. The germline CDR1 and CDR2 sequences are LNHDA and SQIVND (reference sequence).

This sequence joins TRBV20-1 and TRBJ1-2; 8 bases are a match to TRBD1. The CDR3 has 14 amino acids. The V and J ends lost 4 bases and 5 bases, in that order; junction bases with no gene match: 9. The germline V gene encodes CDR1 DFQATT and CDR2 SNEGSKA (reference sequence). CDR3 loop: CSATDTDRGYGYTF. The CDR3 region has the DNA TGCAGTGCTACTGACACAGACAGGGGTTATGGCTACACCTTC.

This clone was detected only once. This chain uses TRBV29-1 with TRBJ1-2; 8 nucleotides align to TRBD1. Germline V gene lookup returns CDR1 SQVTM and CDR2 ANQGSEA. The CDR3 totals 12 residues. J was trimmed by 2 bases and V by 8 bases; bases with no gene match: 4. The CDR3, as DNA: TGCAGCACAGGGGGACAAAACTATGGCTACACCTTC. It codes for CSTGGQNYGYTF.

This chain uses TRBV27 with TRBJ2-5; TRBD2 might be the D (6 bases). V lost 3 bases to trimming and J lost 0 bases, with 8 bases between them. The CDR3 totals 14 residues. Germline CDR1 is MNHEY and CDR2 is SMNVEV (reference sequence). The CDR3 is CASSFGRYQETQYF. The CDR3 DNA sequence: TGTGCCAGCAGTTTTGGGAGGTACCAAGAGACCCAGTACTTC.

This CDR3 is CAKLGPEQFF. Here the CDR3 DNA reads TGTGCCAAGCTGGGGCCAGAGCAGTTCTTC. The rearrangement joins TRBV7-8 to TRBJ2-1, with D possibly matching TRBD1 (5 bases). This CDR3 comprises 10 residues. Trimming pared 10 bases from V and 10 bases from J, leaving 11 bases between. The germline V gene has CDR1 SGHVS and CDR2 FQNEAQ. Supplemented by reference TRBV7-8 and TRBJ2-1, the full variable domain reads GAGVSQSPRYKVAKRGQDVALRCDPISGHVSLFWYQQALGQGPEFLTYFQNEAQLDKSGLPSDRFFAERPEGSVSTLKIQRTQQEDSAVYLCAKLGPEQFFGPGTRLTVL.

The chain joins TRBV7-9 to TRBJ1-1; weak D call: TRBD1 (6 bases). The CDR3 extends over 15 amino acids. Trimming removed 5 bases from V and 3 bases from J, with 16 bases in between. CDR1 is SEHNR and CDR2 is FQNEAQ in the germline V gene (reference sequence). The CDR3 DNA reads TGTGCCAGCAGCGTAGGCGGGGGGCTGTACACTGAAGCTTTCTTT. Its protein is CASSVGGGLYTEAFF.

Only a few counts were recorded for this clone. The chain couples TRBV7-6 to TRBJ2-3, with D possibly matching TRBD2 (6 bases). V was shortened by 5 bases and J by 12 bases, with 15 bases between the two germline ends. The CDR3 consists of 12 residues. Germline values: CDR1 SGHVS, CDR2 FNYEAQ. The chain's CDR3 is CASSRTGAVQYF. The CDR3 coding sequence is TGTGCCAGCAGCCGTACGGGAGCCGTTCAGTATTTT. The full variable domain, rest sourced from reference TRBV7-6 and TRBJ2-3, is GAGVSQSPRYKVTKRGQDVALRCDPISGHVSLYWYRQALGQGPEFLTYFNYEAQQDKSGLPNDRFSAERPEGSISTLTIQRTEQRDSAMYRCASSRTGAVQYFGPGTRLTVL.

CDR3 residues: CASSEGQGNTGELFF. Written as DNA, the CDR3 is TGTGCCAGCAGTGAGGGACAGGGAAACACCGGGGAGCTGTTTTTT. This rearrangement joins TRBV2 to TRBJ2-2; 9 bases are shared with TRBD1. The CDR3 has 15 residues. The ends lost 3 bases at V and 2 bases at J; junction bases unmatched: 1. Germline V gives CDR1 SNHLY, CDR2 FYNNEI.

There are a few counts of this clone. V and J are TRBV24-1 and TRBJ1-6; D may be TRBD1 (6 bases). The CDR3 extends over 15 amino acids. Germline V lookup: CDR1 KGHDR, CDR2 SFDVKD. The V and J ends lost 8 bases and 3 bases respectively, with 13 bases between them. The CDR3 bases are TGTGCCACCAATTCCAGGACAGACTATAATTCACCCCTCCACTTT. Encoded protein: CATNSRTDYNSPLHF.

The chain links TRBV5-1 to TRBJ1-3; weak D call: TRBD1 (5 bases). Trimming stripped 3 bases from V and 0 bases from J, with 7 bases between. The CDR3 is 14 residues long. In germline, CDR1 is SGHRS, CDR2 YFSETQ. The CDR3 here is CASSSGPSGNTIYF. In nucleotides, the CDR3 is TGCGCCAGCAGCTCAGGGCCCTCTGGAAACACCATATATTTT.

The chain joins TRBV19 to TRBJ1-2; D is possibly TRBD1 (6 bases). V was shortened by 3 bases and J by 2 bases, with 16 bases between the two germline ends. The germline V gene has CDR1 LNHDA and CDR2 SQIVND (reference sequence). CDR3 size: 16 residues. As DNA, the CDR3 is TGTGCCAGTAGTATTCAGGGGACGATTCCGAACTATGGCTACACCTTC. The encoded protein is CASSIQGTIPNYGYTF.

The genes are TRBV19 and TRBJ1-5; TRBD1 aligns across 8 bases. The germline CDR1 and CDR2 sequences are LNHDA and SQIVND (reference sequence). This CDR3 has 18 residues. The trim removed 5 bases at V and 2 bases at J, leaving 14 bases unmatched. CDR3 in amino acids: CASSFRTGLVRGNQPQHF. Here the CDR3 DNA reads TGTGCCAGTAGTTTCCGGACAGGGCTGGTTAGGGGCAATCAGCCCCAGCATTTT.

J is TRBJ1-1 and V is TRBV19; weak D call: TRBD1 (5 bases). Germline assignment: CDR1 LNHDA and CDR2 SQIVND (reference sequence). The CDR3 extends over 13 amino acids. V was cut by 4 bases and J by 6 bases, with 12 bases left in between. The CDR3 loop reads CASSRSGTAEAFF. CDR3 nucleotides: TGTGCCAGTAGTAGGAGCGGGACCGCTGAAGCTTTCTTT.